This entry describes one T cell receptor (beta chain). In the authors' methods: Amplification of reference gene primers provided the estimated nucleated cell counts. Sequenced by immunoSEQ multiplex PCR; TCRdb stores in-frame clones only, minus some. The D gene and trimming were derived from the DNA, and the V and J assignments and clone size from that table. The table includes about 320,000 clones, almost 85% detected once. The data were taken from a study of blood T cell repertoires in COVID-19. On the study more broadly: Some COVID-19 samples were acute and others convalescent; all came from the United States, Italy and Spain. T cells, B-cell-depleted T cells, or PBMCs provided the cDNA or gDNA that served as material.

The germline CDR1 and CDR2 sequences are MNHEY and SVGEGT. The CDR3 spans 12 residues. V was cut by 4 bases and J by 5 bases, with 6 bases left in between. The chain recombines TRBV6-2 or TRBV6-3 with TRBJ1-3; no firm D call. Sequenced material: peripheral blood. This clonotype was sampled from a human donor in a cohort sampled during active COVID-19. The CDR3, as DNA: TGTGCCAGCAGTTCACACAGAAACACCATATATTTT. Translated: CASSSHRNTIYF.